The present TCR beta chain was sequenced within a study of blood T cell repertoires in COVID-19. Study information: The cDNA or gDNA used as material had been derived from T cells, B-cell-depleted T cells, or PBMCs.

In the source study's methods: The assay estimated nucleated cells by amplifying reference gene primers. Generated by immunoSEQ multiplex PCR, the TCRdb table keeps only in-frame clones and is missing some. Clone size and the V and J calls come from that table; the DNA yielded D and trimming. The sample contains about 54,000 clones, around nine tenths of which appear only once. The CDR3 contains 17 residues. CDR1 is SGHDN and CDR2 is FVKESK in the germline V gene. V lost 0 bases and J lost 4; bases outside the gene matches: 6. This sequence was found in a man aged 55 to 70 with active COVID-19. The chain combines TRBV14 with TRBJ2-7; TRBD2 matches at 13 bases. Sequencing was carried out using peripheral blood. This CDR3 is CASSQDPRTSGSYEQYF. CDR3 coding DNA: TGTGCCAGCAGCCAAGACCCCAGGACTAGCGGGAGTTACGAGCAGTACTTC. Complete variable domain (other parts from reference TRBV14 and TRBJ2-7): EAGVTQFPSHSVIEKGQTVTLRCDPISGHDNLYWYRRVMGKEIKFLLHFVKESKQDESGMPNNRFLAERTGGTYSTLKVQPAELEDSGVYFCASSQDPRTSGSYEQYFGPGTRLTVT.